Listed below are T cell receptor beta chains from one sample, sequenced in a study of blood T cell repertoires in COVID-19. This table comes from immunoSEQ multiplex PCR, and its TCRdb copy is limited to in-frame clones, with some not included. The sample consists of around 110,000 clones, 70% to 85% of them appearing once. The sequenced sample consisted of peripheral blood. Receptor source: a man in his 70s with active or convalescent COVID-19. The CDR3 runs from the conserved cysteine through the conserved F or W. The D gene is left open where the match is weak. Only part of the rows carry a size: once, few, many, or a class if the clone is expanded.

cdr3_aa cdr3_nt d_call v_call clone_size j_call
CASSEMGHGNTIYF TGTGCCAGCAGTGAGATGGGACATGGAAACACCATATATTTT - TRBV2 - TRBJ1-3
CASSLRLFDSAGELFF TGTGCCAGCAGCTTACGACTATTCGATTCCGCCGGGGAGCTGTTTTTT - TRBV7-9 - TRBJ2-2
CASSLAGQPQHF TGTGCCAGCAGCTTAGCGGGGCAGCCCCAGCATTTT - TRBV11-3 - TRBJ1-5
CASSLATGLSGYTF TGTGCCAGCAGCTTGGCAACAGGTCTATCCGGCTACACCTTC - TRBV5-6 - TRBJ1-2
CASSKVFRTGDTEAFF TGTGCCAGCAGCAAAGTTTTCCGGACTGGGGACACTGAAGCTTTCTTT - TRBV21-1 - TRBJ1-1
CAISESLGTQYF TGTGCCATCAGTGAGTCCCTAGGTACGCAGTATTTT - TRBV10-3 once TRBJ2-3
CASSVDLAGDTQYF TGTGCCAGCAGCGTAGACCTAGCTGGGGATACGCAGTATTTT - TRBV9 - TRBJ2-3
CATANEGTGNTIYF TGTGCCACCGCTAACGAGGGTACTGGAAACACCATATATTTT - TRBV15 - TRBJ1-3
CASSLDMRDEQFF TGTGCCAGCAGCTTAGACATGCGAGATGAGCAGTTCTTC - TRBV11-2 - TRBJ2-1
CASSESRRGTGDTGELFF TGTGCCAGCAGTGAAAGTCGGAGGGGGACAGGGGACACCGGGGAGCTGTTTTTT TRBD1 TRBV6-1 few TRBJ2-2
CASSRDTGGAYEQYF TGTGCCAGCAGTAGAGACACGGGAGGGGCCTACGAGCAGTACTTC TRBD2 TRBV28 - TRBJ2-7
CASSYPLGTGGARETQYF TGTGCCAGCAGTTACCCCCTCGGGACAGGGGGTGCAAGAGAGACCCAGTACTTC TRBD1 TRBV6-2/TRBV6-3 once TRBJ2-5
CASRGPGQGESAQYF TGTGCCAGCCGAGGACCGGGACAAGGGGAGAGTGCGCAGTACTTC - TRBV28 - TRBJ2-7
CASSTGQGRSEAFF TGTGCCAGCAGCACAGGACAGGGGAGGTCTGAAGCTTTCTTT TRBD1 TRBV7-2 - TRBJ1-1
CSVWGGGGAFF TGCAGCGTTTGGGGGGGCGGAGGAGCTTTCTTT - TRBV29-1 once TRBJ1-1
CASSSYRDSQEAFF TGTGCCAGTAGTTCGTACCGGGACAGTCAAGAAGCTTTCTTT TRBD1 TRBV19 - TRBJ1-1
CASSRGAGNTEAFF TGTGCCAGCAGTCGGGGGGCAGGGAACACTGAAGCTTTCTTT - TRBV6-5 - TRBJ1-1